One sample yielded the 8 T cell receptor beta chains listed below, sequenced in a study of Ad26.COV2.S vaccination and SARS-CoV-2 variants. Indicated treatment: some 19 received Ad26.COV2.S at low or high dose, single or two shots; 5 received placebo; per-sample allocation not given. Day 63 after the first vaccine or placebo injection was the time point for sampling. Measured with immunoSEQ multiplex PCR; TCRdb has only the in-frame clones, and not every one. The top ten clones hold around 6.6% of a sample with about 350,000 clones, 88% of them seen once. Source: peripheral blood, taken in a trial of Ad26.COV2.S vaccine versus placebo. The receptors here all came from a person aged 18-60 years who received the Ad26.COV2.S COVID-19 vaccine or a placebo.

In its sample, this clone was seen once. The rearrangement links TRBV5-4 to TRBJ1-3; D ambiguous. Trimming removed 1 base at V and 0 bases at J, with 11 bases between. Per the germline V gene, CDR1 is SGHNT and CDR2 is YYREEE (reference sequence). The CDR3 runs 16 residues. The CDR3 here is CASSLKLRSSGNTIYF. The CDR3 nucleotides are TGTGCCAGCAGCTTGAAGTTGAGAAGCTCTGGAAACACCATATATTTT.

The chain carries TRBV4-1 and TRBJ1-3; no clear D gene. Germline V gene sequence: CDR1 MGHRA, CDR2 YSYEKL. Trimming pared 1 base from V and 0 bases from J, leaving 7 bases between. The CDR3 runs 15 residues. Here the CDR3 DNA reads TGCGCCAGCAGCCAAGGACGGGGCTCTGGAAACACCATATATTTT. Its protein product is CASSQGRGSGNTIYF.

The gene calls are TRBV5-1 and TRBJ1-6; D not resolved. Trimming shortened V by 5 bases and J by 7 bases, and 13 bases separated the two germline ends. This CDR3 comprises 14 residues. CDR1 SGHRS and CDR2 YFSETQ come from the germline V gene. CDR3 amino acids: CASRPGLGNSPLHF. The CDR3, as DNA: TGCGCCAGCAGGCCGGGTTTGGGAAATTCACCCCTCCACTTT.

V and J are TRBV19 and TRBJ1-1; 9 bases match TRBD1. Germline lookup yields CDR1 LNHDA and CDR2 SQIVND (reference sequence). Germline trimming cut 5 bases from V and 0 bases from J; bases unmatched to any gene: 13. The length of the CDR3 is 18 residues. The chain's CDR3 is CASSSGLGQGGMNTEAFF. CDR3 in DNA: TGTGCCAGTAGTTCCGGGTTGGGACAGGGAGGAATGAACACTGAAGCTTTCTTT.

The V call is TRBV6-1, the J call TRBJ1-4, with 9 bases identical to TRBD1. J was trimmed by 8 bases and V by 2 bases; bases with no gene match: 9. Germline V lookup: CDR1 MNHNS, CDR2 SASEGT. The CDR3 has 16 residues. CDR3 protein: CASSEQTGGGIEKLFF. The CDR3 nucleotides are TGTGCCAGCAGTGAACAAACAGGGGGCGGGATCGAAAAACTGTTTTTT.

This chain connects TRBV28 to TRBJ1-2; 7 bases align to TRBD1. The CDR3 length is 15 residues. V shed 5 bases and J 8 bases; nucleotides not matched to a gene: 14. The V gene's germline CDR1 is MDHEN and CDR2 SYDVKM. The CDR3 sequence is CASSRTTGTVFGYTF. The CDR3 nucleotides are TGTGCCAGCAGTCGTACCACCGGGACAGTTTTCGGCTACACCTTC.

The chain combines TRBV11-3 with TRBJ2-2; TRBD1 matches 11 bases. Germline V gene data show CDR1 as SGHNT and CDR2 as YENEEA. This CDR3 spans 17 amino acids. J gave up 0 bases and V 5 bases, and 5 bases lay outside the gene matches. The CDR3 DNA is TGTGCCAGCAGCCAAGGACAGGGGGCGGCGAACACCGGGGAGCTGTTTTTT. Translating gives CASSQGQGAANTGELFF.

The chain has TRBV4-1 and TRBJ1-4; 7 bases line up with TRBD1. CDR1 and CDR2 (germline): MGHRA, YSYEKL. The CDR3 has 15 residues. The trim removed 4 bases at V and 6 bases at J, leaving 8 bases unmatched. CDR3 loop: CASSREDRDHEKLFF. The CDR3, as DNA: TGCGCCAGCAGCCGAGAAGACAGGGACCATGAAAAACTGTTTTTT.